This entry features one TCR beta chain sequence. Its specificity is unknown. The sample originates from a study of vaccination effects on CD4 cells after COVID-19. Findings and caveats of the study: Marked clonal contraction of infection- and vaccine-induced clones was seen late after vaccination.

Before sequencing took place, the ViraFEST assay used viral peptide pools to expand antigen-specific CD4+ T cells. Isolating CD4+ T cells followed around nine days of culture. Confirmation by PCR established that the person had SARS-CoV-2 infection between March and December 2020. At days 3 and 7, half of the medium was exchanged for IL-2 medium. Sequencing used immunoSEQ multiplex PCR; TCRdb keeps in-frame clones, though not all of them. The sample includes roughly 70,000 clones, about 69% of them seen just once. CDR3 length: 13 amino acids. V lost 2 bases and J 4 bases, leaving 8 bases between the germline ends.

The genes are TRBV12-3 or TRBV12-4 and TRBJ1-1; tentative D call: TRBD1 (6 bases). The clonotype originates from a human donor who had a prior SARS-CoV-2 infection. The sample here was CD4+ T cells from PBMCs cultured with HIV peptides, taken before COVID-19 vaccination. Subset described: HIV-1 Nef peptide pool negative control/reference culture. The CDR3 nucleotides are TGTGCCAGCAGTTTACTAGGGGGCACTGAAGCTTTCTTT. Its protein product is CASSLLGGTEAFF.